The sequence of this TCR beta chain was determined in a study of blood T cell repertoires in COVID-19. About the research overall: Samples representing acute and convalescent COVID-19 were sourced from the United States, Italy and Spain. The cDNA or gDNA used as material had been derived from T cells, B-cell-depleted T cells, or PBMCs.

Those enrolled, adults aged roughly 18 to 89 years, came from under 25 US areas. Clinical history as reported by participants underpinned cohort assignment. Profiled with immunoSEQ multiplex PCR; TCRdb holds only in-frame clones, not every one. The repertoire holds roughly 370,000 clones, approximately 87% seen once, with roughly a tenth in the top ten. The CDR3 is made up of 13 amino acids. Germline CDR1 KGHDR, CDR2 SFDVKD. The V end was cut by 0 bases, the J end by 7 bases, with 9 bases between. The chain employs TRBV24-1 and TRBJ2-7; D unresolved. This clonotype was sampled from a woman aged 45-65 years who had recovered from COVID-19. Sequencing was carried out using PBMCs or T cells enriched from blood (not recorded which). CDR3 coding DNA: TGTGCCACCAGTGATTTGCAGGTTGGGGAGCAGTACTTC. Protein product: CATSDLQVGEQYF.